This is a list of T cell receptor beta chains from one sample in a study of blood T cell repertoires in COVID-19. Using immunoSEQ multiplex PCR, the repertoire was profiled, and TCRdb retains in-frame clones only, with some absent. The sample includes roughly 260,000 clones, 87% of them seen just once. Specimen: PBMCs or T cells enriched from blood (not recorded which). These receptor sequences come from a woman aged 25 to 39 with acute COVID-19. The CDR3 runs from the conserved cysteine through the conserved F or W. The order of the fields is V gene, D gene, J gene, clone size, CDR3 DNA, CDR3 protein. A D gene is named only where the DNA matches it firmly. Clone size is not always given. Where it is, it says once, few, many or a class for expanded clones.

V gene: TRBV6-5
D gene: .
J gene: TRBJ2-3
clone size: .
CDR3 DNA: TGTGCCAGCAGTCGTAGTTGGAGCACAGATACGCAGTATTTT
CDR3 protein: CASSRSWSTDTQYF

V gene: TRBV7-9
D gene: TRBD2
J gene: TRBJ2-5
clone size: .
CDR3 DNA: TGTGCCAGCAGCTCCCAAACTAGCGCGGAGACCCAGTACTTC
CDR3 protein: CASSSQTSAETQYF

V gene: TRBV18
D gene: TRBD1
J gene: TRBJ1-3
clone size: .
CDR3 DNA: TGTGCCAGCTCACCAGTTTTGTTTCAGGGGGAAAACACCATATATTTT
CDR3 protein: CASSPVLFQGENTIYF

V gene: TRBV5-4
D gene: TRBD1
J gene: TRBJ2-1
clone size: .
CDR3 DNA: TGTGCCAGCAGCTTTACGACAGGGGGTTTCAATGAGCAGTTCTTC
CDR3 protein: CASSFTTGGFNEQFF

V gene: TRBV20-1
D gene: TRBD1
J gene: TRBJ2-5
clone size: .
CDR3 DNA: TGCAGTGCTAGTCCGACTCTCCCCGGACAGGGGGAAGAGACCCAGTACTTC
CDR3 protein: CSASPTLPGQGEETQYF

V gene: TRBV5-1
D gene: TRBD1
J gene: TRBJ2-2
clone size: .
CDR3 DNA: TGCGCCAGCCGCTCCCCCGGGACAGGGAAGACCGGGGAGCTGTTTTTT
CDR3 protein: CASRSPGTGKTGELFF

V gene: TRBV13
D gene: TRBD1
J gene: TRBJ2-1
clone size: .
CDR3 DNA: TGTGCCAGCAGGAGGGGGCCACGTGAGCAGTTCTTC
CDR3 protein: CASRRGPREQFF

V gene: TRBV7-8
D gene: TRBD2
J gene: TRBJ2-1
clone size: once
CDR3 DNA: TGTGCCACCCTGGGACTAGCGGGGGGGGTGCCCAACAATGAGCAGTTCTTC
CDR3 protein: CATLGLAGGVPNNEQFF

V gene: TRBV5-1
D gene: .
J gene: TRBJ1-2
clone size: .
CDR3 DNA: TGCGCCAGCAGCGACCGGGACAATCTACCACCCTATGGCTACACCTTC
CDR3 protein: CASSDRDNLPPYGYTF

V gene: TRBV6-2/TRBV6-3
D gene: TRBD2
J gene: TRBJ2-2
clone size: .
CDR3 DNA: TGTGCCAGCAGCACCGGGACTAGCGGTCCTCACGGGGAGCTGTTTTTT
CDR3 protein: CASSTGTSGPHGELFF

V gene: TRBV9
D gene: TRBD1
J gene: TRBJ2-1
clone size: .
CDR3 DNA: TGTGCCAGCAGCGTGGGGACAGGAGGGCTTTACAATGAGCAGTTCTTC
CDR3 protein: CASSVGTGGLYNEQFF

V gene: TRBV27
D gene: .
J gene: TRBJ1-6
clone size: .
CDR3 DNA: TGTGCCAGCAGTTTATCGGCTTCACCCCTCCACTTT
CDR3 protein: CASSLSASPLHF

V gene: TRBV30
D gene: .
J gene: TRBJ1-2
clone size: .
CDR3 DNA: TGTGCCTGGAGTGGGGGAGGAGGAAATGGCTACACCTTC
CDR3 protein: CAWSGGGGNGYTF

V gene: TRBV16
D gene: .
J gene: TRBJ1-1
clone size: .
CDR3 DNA: TGTGCCAGCAGCCAAAAGAGAGCCCGGAGGGTGAACACTGAAGCTTTCTTT
CDR3 protein: CASSQKRARRVNTEAFF

V gene: TRBV10-2
D gene: .
J gene: TRBJ2-2
clone size: once
CDR3 DNA: TGCGCCAGCACTAAAGGGGGGGCCACCACCGGGGAGCTGTTTTTT
CDR3 protein: CASTKGGATTGELFF

V gene: TRBV10-3
D gene: TRBD1
J gene: TRBJ2-2
clone size: .
CDR3 DNA: TGTGCCACCAGTGGCTTCGGACAGGGCTTGACCGGGGAGCTGTTTTTT
CDR3 protein: CATSGFGQGLTGELFF

V gene: TRBV6-5
D gene: .
J gene: TRBJ1-1
clone size: .
CDR3 DNA: TGTGCCAGCAGTTCACAGCAGGTAGTCGCTGAAGCTTTCTTT
CDR3 protein: CASSSQQVVAEAFF